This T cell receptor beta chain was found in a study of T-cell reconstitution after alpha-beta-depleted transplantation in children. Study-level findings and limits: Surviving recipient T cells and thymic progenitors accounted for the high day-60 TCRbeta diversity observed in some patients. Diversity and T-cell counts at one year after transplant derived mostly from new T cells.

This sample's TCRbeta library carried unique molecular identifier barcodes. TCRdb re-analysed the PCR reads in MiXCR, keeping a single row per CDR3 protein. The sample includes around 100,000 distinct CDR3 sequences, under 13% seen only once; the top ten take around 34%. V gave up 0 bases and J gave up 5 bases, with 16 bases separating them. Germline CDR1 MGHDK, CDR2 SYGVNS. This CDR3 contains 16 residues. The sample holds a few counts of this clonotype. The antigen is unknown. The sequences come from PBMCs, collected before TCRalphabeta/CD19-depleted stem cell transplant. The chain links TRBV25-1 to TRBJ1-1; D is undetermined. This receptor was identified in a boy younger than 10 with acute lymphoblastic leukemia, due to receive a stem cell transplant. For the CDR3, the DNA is TGTGCCAGCAGTGAATATCGTCCGACGGTGGGGACTGAAGCTTTCTTT. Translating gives CASSEYRPTVGTEAFF.